This TCR beta chain was profiled in a study of prognosis after radiotherapy for stage I lung cancer. Background on the study: The study included 13 to 15 patients with newly diagnosed primary stage I lung tumors and several with oligometastatic NSCLC after surgical resection of the primary tumor. SBRT radiotherapy used 3 to 5 fractions and a biologically effective dose of at least 100 Gy. Patients with tumors diagnosed as squamous cell carcinoma numbered about 7, and those with adenocarcinoma approximately eleven.

This clonotype ranks as medium-sized. Multiplex PCR, run in two rounds, amplified TCR beta CDR3 from genomic DNA. Primers were specific to each TRBV and TRBJ gene in first-round PCR. Via MiXCR, TCRdb re-called the multiplex PCR reads, giving one row per CDR3 protein. This sample has approximately 51,000 distinct CDR3 sequences, with about 37% found just once. The CDR3 has 12 amino acids. Germline V gene lookup returns CDR1 SNHLY and CDR2 FYNNEI. Deletions cut 7 bases from V and 7 bases from J, with 14 bases between. The sequenced sample was PBMCs, obtained before or after stereotactic body radiation therapy (not recorded which). The rearrangement joins TRBV2 to TRBJ2-7; TRBD1 might be the D (6 bases). The TCR originated in a donor at least 50 years old with non-small cell lung cancer. The chain's CDR3 is CASNRQEGEQYF. CDR3 nucleotide sequence: TGTGCCAGCAACCGACAGGAAGGGGAGCAGTACTTC. The complete variable domain, with remaining parts taken from reference TRBV2 and TRBJ2-7, reads EPEVTQTPSHQVTQMGQEVILRCVPISNHLYFYWYRQILGQKVEFLVSFYNNEISEKSEIFDDQFSVERPDGSNFTLKIRSTKLEDSAMYFCASNRQEGEQYFGPGTRLTVT.